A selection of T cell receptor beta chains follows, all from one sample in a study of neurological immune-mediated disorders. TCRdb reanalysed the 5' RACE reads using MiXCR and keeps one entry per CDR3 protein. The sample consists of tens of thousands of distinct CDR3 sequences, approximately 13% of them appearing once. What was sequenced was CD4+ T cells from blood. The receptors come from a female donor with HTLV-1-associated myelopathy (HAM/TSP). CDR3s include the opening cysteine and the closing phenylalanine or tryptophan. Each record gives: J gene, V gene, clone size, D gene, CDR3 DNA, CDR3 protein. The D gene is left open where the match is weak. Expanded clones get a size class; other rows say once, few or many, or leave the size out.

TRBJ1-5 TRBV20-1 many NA TGCAGTGCTAGTAGGGAGCATCAGCCCCAGCATTTT CSASREHQPQHF
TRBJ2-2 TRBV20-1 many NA TGCAGTGCTAGACAGTCCCAAAAGCCCGGGGAGCTGTTTTTT CSARQSQKPGELFF
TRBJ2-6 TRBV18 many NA TGTGCCAGCTCACCAGGCAGGACTATCTCTGGGGCCAACGTCCTGACTTTC CASSPGRTISGANVLTF
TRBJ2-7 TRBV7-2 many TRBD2 TGTGCCAGCAGCCCTGGGCGGGGGTCCCTCTACGAGCAGTACTTC CASSPGRGSLYEQYF
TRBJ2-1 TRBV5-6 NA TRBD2 TGTGCCAGCAGCTTGATGGGACTAGCGGGGCCTTACAATGAGCAGTTCTTC CASSLMGLAGPYNEQFF
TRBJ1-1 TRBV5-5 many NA TGTGCCAGCAGCTCGAGGGGGGGCTACAACACTGAAGCTTTCTTT CASSSRGGYNTEAFF
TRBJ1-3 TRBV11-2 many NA TGTGCCAGCAGCGGGGGACATCAGGGCGGAAACACCATATATTTT CASSGGHQGGNTIYF
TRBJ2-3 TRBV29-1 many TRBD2 TGCAGCGCCCGGACTAGTAGCGCAGATACGCAGTATTTT CSARTSSADTQYF
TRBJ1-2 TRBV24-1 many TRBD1 TGTGCCACGTCGTCCCAGGGGGTTAACTATGGCTACACCTTC CATSSQGVNYGYTF
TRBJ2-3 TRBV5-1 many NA TGCGCCAGCAGCTTGTCGCAGAACACAGATACGCAGTATTTT CASSLSQNTDTQYF
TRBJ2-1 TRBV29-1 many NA TGCAGCGTTGAATACCCAGGTGGGAAGGGGTCGCAGTTCTTC CSVEYPGGKGSQFF
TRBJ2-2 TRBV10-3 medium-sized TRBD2 TGTGCCATCAGACCCGGGACTAGCGGGTCGAACACCGGGGAGCTGTTTTTT CAIRPGTSGSNTGELFF
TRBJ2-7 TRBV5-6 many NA TGTGCCAGCAGCGAGTACGGCGGGGAGACGTACGAGCAGTACTTC CASSEYGGETYEQYF
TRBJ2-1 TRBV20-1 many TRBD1 TGCAGTGCTAGTACAGGGACAGGGGGCGGTGAGCAGTTCTTC CSASTGTGGGEQFF
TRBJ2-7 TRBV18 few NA TGTGCCAGCTCACCCGGGATACAGGCCTACGAGCAGTACTTC CASSPGIQAYEQYF
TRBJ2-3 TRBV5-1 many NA TGCGCCAGCAGCACAGAGGGGGCTAGCGGAGACGGGGATACGCAGTATTTT CASSTEGASGDGDTQYF
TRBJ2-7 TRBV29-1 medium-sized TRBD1 TGCAGCGTTGAGTTAACAGGGGTCGCTGCCTACGAGCAGTACTTC CSVELTGVAAYEQYF
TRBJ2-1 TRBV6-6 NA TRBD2 TGTGCCAGCAGGACTAGCGGAGGATACAATGAGCAGTTCTTC CASRTSGGYNEQFF
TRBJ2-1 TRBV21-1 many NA TGTGCCACCACCGGAGGCTCCTACAATGAGCAGTTCTTC CATTGGSYNEQFF
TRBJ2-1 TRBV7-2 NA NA NA CASSFYICSARDVKGSDNEQFF
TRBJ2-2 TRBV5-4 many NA TGTGCCAGCAGCTTGCTAGCGACTGAGACCGGGGAGCTGTTTTTT CASSLLATETGELFF
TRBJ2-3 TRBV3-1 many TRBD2 TGTGCCAGCAGCCATATCCCCACTAGCGGGAGGGGTACGCAGTATTTT CASSHIPTSGRGTQYF
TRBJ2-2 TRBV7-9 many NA TGTGCCAGCAGCTTATTTAACACCGGGGAGCTGTTTTTT CASSLFNTGELFF
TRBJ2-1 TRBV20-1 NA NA TGCAATGCCAACACGCCCCTCGGTGAGCAGTTCTTC CNANTPLGEQFF
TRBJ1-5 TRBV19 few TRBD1 TGTGCCAGTAGTATACAGGGGGTTCAGCCCCAGCATTTT CASSIQGVQPQHF
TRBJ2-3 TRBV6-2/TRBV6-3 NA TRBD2 TGTGCCAGCTGCGAGCGGGGGCGCACAGATACGCAGAATTTT CASCERGRTDTQNF
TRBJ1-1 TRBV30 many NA TGTGCCTGGAGGGGCTTTGAGACTGAAGCTTTCTTT CAWRGFETEAFF
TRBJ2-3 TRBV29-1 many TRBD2 TGCAGCGTTGAAGACTCGGGCGGGCGGCGGGAGACAGATACGCAGTATTTT CSVEDSGGRRETDTQYF
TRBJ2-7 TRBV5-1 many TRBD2 TGCGCCAGCAGCCCGGGTGGGACTAGCGGCTACGAGCAGTACTTC CASSPGGTSGYEQYF
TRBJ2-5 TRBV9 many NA TGTGCCAGCAGCGTAGGTGAGCTAACGGGAGAGACCCAGTACTTC CASSVGELTGETQYF
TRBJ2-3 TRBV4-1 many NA TGCGCCAGCAGCACCGGGGCAGGGGTGGCAGATACGCAGTATTTT CASSTGAGVADTQYF
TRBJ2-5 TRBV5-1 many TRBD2 TGCGCCAGCAGCCGCGACCCGGGACTAGCGGAAGAGACCCAGTACTTC CASSRDPGLAEETQYF
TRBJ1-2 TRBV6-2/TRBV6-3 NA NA TGTGCCAGCAGTTACCGTGGGTGGCACAACTATGGCTACACATTC CASSYRGWHNYGYTF
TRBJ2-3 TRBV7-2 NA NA TGTGCCAGCAGCTTAATTACGGGGGACCCCACAGATACGCAGTATTTT CASSLITGDPTDTQYF
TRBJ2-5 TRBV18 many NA TGTGCCAGCTCCCCTCCCGCGCAAGAGACCCAGTACTTC CASSPPAQETQYF
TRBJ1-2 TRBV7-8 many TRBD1 TGTGCCAGCAGCTTACAGGGGGGAGGTAATGGCTACACCTTC CASSLQGGGNGYTF
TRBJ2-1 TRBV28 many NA TGTGCCAGCAGTTTTGGCCTAGGGAAAACCTACAATGAGCAGTTCTTC CASSFGLGKTYNEQFF
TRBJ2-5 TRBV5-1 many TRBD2 TGCGCCAGCAGCTTACAAGGCGGGGGGCAAGAGACCCAGTACTTC CASSLQGGGQETQYF
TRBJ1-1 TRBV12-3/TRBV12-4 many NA TGTGCCAGCAGTTCCCGGGAGGGGGAGAATGAAGCTTTCTTT CASSSREGENEAFF
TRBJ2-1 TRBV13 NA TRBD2 TGTGCCAGCAGCGAGACGGGACTAGGGGCAACGGGTGAACAGTTCTTC CASSETGLGATGEQFF
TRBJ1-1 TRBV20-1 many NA TGCAGTGCTAGCAAGGGGCACACTGAAGCTTTCTTT CSASKGHTEAFF
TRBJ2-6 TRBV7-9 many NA TGTGCCAGCAGCAGTCAGGGTTTCTCTGGGGCCAACGTCCTGACTTTC CASSSQGFSGANVLTF
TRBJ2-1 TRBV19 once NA TGTGCCAGTAGTATTGGAAGCTCCTACAATGAGCAGTTCTTC CASSIGSSYNEQFF
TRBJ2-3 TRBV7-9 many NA TGTGCCAGCAGCTTGAGCATTCCCTTCACAGATACGCAGTATTTT CASSLSIPFTDTQYF
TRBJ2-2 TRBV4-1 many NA TGCGCCAGCAGCCAAGTGGAAACCGGGGAGCTGTTTTTT CASSQVETGELFF
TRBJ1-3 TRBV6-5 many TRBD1 TGTGCCAGCAGTTCCCCCGGACAGGGGGACACCATATATTTT CASSSPGQGDTIYF
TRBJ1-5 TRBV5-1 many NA TGCGCCAGCAGCTTGGCACCAGGGGGCAATCAGCCCCAGCATTTT CASSLAPGGNQPQHF
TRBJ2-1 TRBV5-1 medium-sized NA TGCGCCAGCAGCCCCAGGGGGGGCGATGAGCAGTTCTTC CASSPRGGDEQFF
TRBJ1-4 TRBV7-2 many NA TGTGCCAGCAGCTTATCAGGGACCTCCGGAAAACTGTTTTTT CASSLSGTSGKLFF
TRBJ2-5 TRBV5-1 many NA TGCGCCAGCAGCTTGAGTCCGGCAACCAGGGGAGAGACCCAGTACTTC CASSLSPATRGETQYF